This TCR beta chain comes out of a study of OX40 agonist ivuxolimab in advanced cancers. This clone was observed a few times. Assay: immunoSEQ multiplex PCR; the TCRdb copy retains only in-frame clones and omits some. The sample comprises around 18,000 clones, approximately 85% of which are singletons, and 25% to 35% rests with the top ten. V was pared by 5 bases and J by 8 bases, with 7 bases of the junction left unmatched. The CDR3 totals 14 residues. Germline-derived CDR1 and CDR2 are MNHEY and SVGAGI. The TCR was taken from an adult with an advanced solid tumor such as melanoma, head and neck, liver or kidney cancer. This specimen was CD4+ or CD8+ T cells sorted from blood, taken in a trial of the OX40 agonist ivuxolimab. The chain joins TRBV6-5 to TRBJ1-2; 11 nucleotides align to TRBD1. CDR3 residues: CASSPTGTGGGYTF. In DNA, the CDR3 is TGTGCCAGCAGTCCGACCGGGACAGGGGGGGGCTACACCTTC.